This T cell receptor beta chain is from a study of blood T cell repertoires in COVID-19 (dated by TCRdb to the early 2020s). Context from the whole study: The collaborator samples originated in the United States, Italy and Spain and spanned the acute and convalescent phases of COVID-19. The repertoires were released in a freely available public database meant as a resource for research on the immune response to SARS-CoV-2. Deeply sampled blood TCRbeta repertoires from subjects exposed to, actively infected with, or recovered from COVID-19 were included in the dataset. Where HLA class I and class II types were available, the types were taken from metadata supplied by the sample provider, not from assay-based typing. The sample metadata nearly always contained a de-identified subject ID, COVID-19 status, age in years and sex. The prospective study material was composed of cDNA or gDNA derived from T cells, B-cell-depleted T cells, or PBMCs. The samples were drawn from the first 160 participants of the ongoing ImmuneRACE study and from roughly 1,300 subjects provided by 6 global collaborators. Results the study describes overall, beyond this receptor: The quantity of clinical and demographic metadata differed by source and by participant and was supplied without curation.

Enrolling through a virtual design, the prospective study's participants ranged in age from roughly 18 to 89 years and lived across 20 to 30 United States geographic areas. In the prospective study, participants were assigned to cohorts based on the clinical history participants reported in a screening survey and a study questionnaire. Recovered participants in ImmuneRACE Cohort 3 were defined as having two consecutive negative NP/OP PCR tests, clearance from a healthcare professional, or resolution of symptoms. Each participant in the prospective study had whole blood, serum and a nasopharyngeal or oropharyngeal swab collected by mobile phlebotomists. Prospective study participants could optionally give additional blood draws and questionnaires over a roughly 2-month period. Prospective study blood samples were shipped either frozen or at room temperature before DNA extraction. TCRbeta CDR3 regions were amplified from genomic DNA by means of the immunoSEQ Assay, a bias-controlled multiplex PCR. The authors' analysis ran thus. The number of nucleated cells in each sample was estimated from the amplification of reference gene primers within the assay. Sequence reads were collapsed and filtered to measure the absolute abundance of every unique TCRbeta CDR3 rearrangement. For each sample, productive Simpson clonality was calculated as the square root of Simpson's diversity index across productive rearrangements. In TCRdb, the immuneACCESS table is reduced to in-frame sequences with V and J assigned. These tables do not hold every clone; where another copy was compared, an unresolved V gene accounts for under half, and the others remain unexplained. V and J calls and clone size follow that table, whereas D and trimming were derived from the DNA. The sample contains over 150,000 clones, under 90% of them found a single time. The leading ten clones occupy about 7.3% of the sample.

Remarks on this clone: This receptor's antigen is unknown. Base qualities are not at hand, and no much larger clone is one base apart.

The germline V gene (reference sequence) gives CDR1 as DFQATT and CDR2 as SNEGSKA. The CDR3 starts with the cysteine, ends with the phenylalanine, and has 14 residues. Of the read, only the CDR3 DNA is kept; its 42 bases are in frame from base 1. V lost 3 bases and J lost 4 bases; the stretch between them is 15 bases long. The origin of this receptor is a man aged 50 or older who had recovered from COVID-19. The sequence is built from TRBV20-1 and TRBJ1-2; a tentative D match to TRBD1 spans 5 bases. Sequenced input: PBMCs or T cells enriched from blood (not recorded which). The CDR3 loop reads CSASDPRQIYGYTF. The nucleotide sequence is given as TGCAGTGCTAGTGATCCCCGACAGATCTATGGCTACACCTTC.